Each of the 22 T cell receptor beta chains below was sequenced from the same sample in a study of control samples from healthy donors and cancer patients. Clones were read by immunoSEQ multiplex PCR, and TCRdb kept only the in-frame ones, dropping some. The table has around 110,000 clones, approximately 90% seen once; the top ten hold over 2%. Input material: blood. The receptors derive from a woman aged 70-85 years in good health.

V usage is TRBV6-5 and J usage is TRBJ1-5; perhaps TRBD1 as D (6 bases). The CDR3 extends over 14 amino acids. Germline CDR1 MNHEY, CDR2 SVGAGI. V was clipped by 4 bases and J by 8 bases, with 15 bases between them. The CDR3 sequence: CASSSYEGVEPQHF. CDR3 coding DNA: TGTGCCAGCAGTTCCTACGAGGGGGTGGAGCCCCAGCATTTT.

V gene TRBV7-2 combines with J gene TRBJ1-5; D gene unclear. This CDR3 region has 13 residues. Germline V CDR1 and CDR2: SGHTA, FQGNSA. The germline V and J ends were trimmed by 1 base and 11 bases, with 12 bases remaining between them. The CDR3 nucleotides read TGTGCCAGCAGCTTAGGGGAGGTCGACTCCCAGCATTTT. It is translated as CASSLGEVDSQHF.

The chain recombines TRBV5-5 with TRBJ2-1, with TRBD1 matching 8 bases. The CDR3 runs to 16 residues. Trimming cost V 3 bases and J 3 bases; bases outside gene matches: 8. Per germline, CDR1 SGHKS and CDR2 YYEKEE (reference sequence). As DNA, the CDR3 is TGTGCCAGCAGCTCGATCCTGGGACAGGACTACAATGAGCAGTTCTTC. It translates to CASSSILGQDYNEQFF. Together with reference TRBV5-5 and TRBJ2-1, the CDR3 gives the full variable domain: DAGVTQSPTHLIKTRGQQVTLRCSPISGHKSVSWYQQVLGQGPQFIFQYYEKEERGRGNFPDRFSARQFPNYSSELNVNALLLGDSALYLCASSSILGQDYNEQFFGPGTRLTVL.

This clone is a singleton in its sample. This sequence joins TRBV10-3 and TRBJ1-1, with TRBD1 matching 9 bases. The junction had 5 bases not matched to a gene; V was cut back by 6 bases and J by 3 bases. The CDR3 is 14 residues long. Germline loops: CDR1 ENHRY, CDR2 SYGVKD. The CDR3 region has the DNA TGTGCCATCAGGCGGACAGGGGCGGACACTGAAGCTTTCTTT. Encoded protein: CAIRRTGADTEAFF.

CDR3 protein: CASSLLANQETQYF. The CDR3 nucleotides are TGTGCCAGCAGCTTATTAGCGAACCAAGAGACCCAGTACTTC. V gene TRBV7-6 combines with J gene TRBJ2-5; TRBD2 might be the D (5 bases). The CDR3 runs 14 residues. The germline V gene has CDR1 SGHVS and CDR2 FNYEAQ. Trimming removed 2 bases at V and 0 bases at J, with 7 bases between.

V and J are TRBV18 and TRBJ2-1; D possibly uses TRBD1 or TRBD2 (6 bases each). The germline V gene has CDR1 KGHSH and CDR2 LQKENI. CDR3 size: 15 residues. Trimming left V 6 bases short and J 9 bases short, with 21 bases between. The DNA of the CDR3 is TGTGCCAGCTCCCCTCCCGGGGGCAGGGACGGTGAGCAGTTCTTC. Residues: CASSPPGGRDGEQFF.

The V and J genes are TRBV6-5 and TRBJ1-2; 7 bases are shared with TRBD1. The germline V gene encodes CDR1 MNHEY and CDR2 SVGAGI. J lost 2 bases, V lost 0 bases, and 0 bases had no gene match. This CDR3 has 14 amino acids. DNA for the CDR3: TGTGCCAGCAGTTACTCGACAGGGAACTATGGCTACACCTTC. Translating gives CASSYSTGNYGYTF.

In the case of this clone: Germline is not matched at one junction end, which may reflect a read error. In nucleotides, the CDR3 is TGTGCCCGCAGACCAGGGGGCGGGGGAACCGGGGAGCTGTTTTTT. This gives the protein CARRPGGGGTGELFF. The chain employs TRBV9 and TRBJ2-2; perhaps TRBD1 as D (8 bases). Looked up from germline, CDR1 is SGDLS and CDR2 is YYNGEE. The CDR3 is 15 residues long.

The chain carries TRBV21-1 and TRBJ1-5; the tabulated D call, TRBD1, remains unverified against the DNA. TRBV21-1 is annotated as a pseudogene. The CDR3 contains 16 residues. In DNA form, the CDR3 reads TGTGCCAGCAGCGTAGAGGGGGCGCCGGGGGATCAGCCCCAGCATTTT. Protein: CASSVEGAPGDQPQHF.

This sequence joins TRBV7-2 and TRBJ2-3; TRBD2 matches 12 bases. The CDR3 contains 14 residues. Per the germline V gene, CDR1 is SGHTA and CDR2 is FQGNSA. J was trimmed by 6 bases and V by 4 bases; bases with no gene match: 2. CDR3 amino acids: CASSSGLAGDTQYF. CDR3 coding DNA: TGTGCCAGCAGCTCGGGACTAGCGGGTGATACGCAGTATTTT.

The genes are TRBV5-1 and TRBJ2-5; TRBD1 aligns across 8 bases. The CDR3 length is 15 residues. CDR1 SGHRS and CDR2 YFSETQ come from the germline V gene. Trimming cost V 5 bases and J 5 bases; bases outside gene matches: 11. DNA of the CDR3: TGCGCCAGCAGGCCCGGGGCAGGGGGCTCGGAGACCCAGTACTTC. This sequence encodes CASRPGAGGSETQYF.

The chain is built from TRBV4-2 and TRBJ1-5, with TRBD1 matching over 9 bases. The CDR3 contains 15 residues. With V trimmed by 1 base and J by 7 bases, 5 bases remained unmatched. Looked up from germline, CDR1 is LGHNA and CDR2 is YNFKEQ. The DNA for the CDR3 is TGTGCCAGCAGCCAAGCACAGGGGGCTGGCCAGCCCCAGCATTTT. This translates into CASSQAQGAGQPQHF.

J is TRBJ1-4 and V is TRBV3-1 (or the pseudogene TRBV3-2); no definite D call. Germline CDR1 is LGHDT and CDR2 is YNNKEL (reference sequence). This CDR3 is 14 amino acids long. Trimming took 3 bases from V and 8 from J, leaving 13 bases between them. The CDR3 DNA is TGTGCCAGCAGCCAGTCTATACAGACGGAAAAACTGTTTTTT. It is translated as CASSQSIQTEKLFF.

V usage is TRBV29-1 and J usage is TRBJ2-5; the match to TRBD2 covers 7 bases. J gave up 2 bases and V 4 bases, and 4 bases lay outside the gene matches. Germline assignment: CDR1 SQVTM and CDR2 ANQGSEA. The CDR3 extends over 13 amino acids. The CDR3 protein is CSVGLADQETQYF. In DNA, the CDR3 is TGCAGCGTTGGGCTAGCGGATCAAGAGACCCAGTACTTC.

As for this clone: An end of the junction does not agree with germline; a read error may underlie this. The rearrangement joins TRBV2 to TRBJ2-7, with TRBD2 matching over 9 bases. The germline CDR1 and CDR2 sequences are SNHLY and FYNNEI. This CDR3 has 14 amino acids. The CDR3 protein is CASSEEGTSLPQYF. CDR3 nucleotides: TGTGCCAGCAGCGAAGAAGGGACTAGCCTTCCCCAGTACTTC.

The J gene is TRBJ2-1, the V gene TRBV11-3, with TRBD1 identical over 8 bases. The CDR3 extends over 15 amino acids. Germline CDR1 reads SGHNT; CDR2 reads YENEEA. With V trimmed by 1 base and J by 2 bases, 1 base remained unmatched. This chain's CDR3 is CASSLAGGPYNEQFF. The CDR3 bases are TGTGCCAGCAGCTTAGCAGGGGGCCCCTACAATGAGCAGTTCTTC.

V gene TRBV28 combines with J gene TRBJ1-1; tentative D call: TRBD1 (6 bases). V lost 3 bases to trimming and J lost 7 bases, with 15 bases between them. This CDR3 is built from 14 residues. The germline V gene has CDR1 MDHEN and CDR2 SYDVKM. The DNA for the CDR3 is TGTGCCAGCAGTTTCATTTCAGGGGCTGTTGAAGCTTTCTTT. Residues: CASSFISGAVEAFF.

The chain has TRBV27 and TRBJ1-3; D is unresolved. From germline, CDR1 is MNHEY and CDR2 SMNVEV (reference sequence). The CDR3 runs to 14 residues. V lost 4 bases, J lost 3 bases, and 10 bases lay in between. The chain's CDR3 is CASSYRHLGNTIYF. CDR3 DNA sequence: TGTGCCAGCAGTTACCGACACCTTGGAAACACCATATATTTT.

V and J are TRBV4-1 and TRBJ2-5, with 9 bases matching TRBD1. The CDR3 has 18 residues. Trimming removed 1 base from V and 2 bases from J; junction bases left unmatched: 11. Germline lookup yields CDR1 MGHRA and CDR2 YSYEKL. CDR3 loop: CASSQGARRQGGQETQYF. The DNA for the CDR3 is TGCGCCAGCAGCCAAGGAGCAAGGCGACAGGGGGGTCAAGAGACCCAGTACTTC.

V and J are TRBV7-8 and TRBJ2-3, with TRBD1 matching over 7 bases. The junction had 8 bases not matched to a gene; V was cut back by 1 base and J by 4 bases. The CDR3 runs to 16 residues. The germline V gene has CDR1 SGHVS and CDR2 FQNEAQ. The CDR3 region is CASSLESGGSSDTQYF. The CDR3 region has the DNA TGTGCCAGCAGCTTAGAGTCAGGGGGTTCCTCAGATACGCAGTATTTT.

This chain uses TRBV6-5 with TRBJ2-2; D unresolved. With 2 bases removed from V and 5 bases from J, the gap between germline ends came to 12 bases. This CDR3 has 15 amino acids. Looked up from germline, CDR1 is MNHEY and CDR2 is SVGAGI. CDR3 sequence reads: CASSYGVGPTGELFF. The CDR3 DNA reads as TGTGCCAGCAGTTACGGTGTAGGGCCGACCGGGGAGCTGTTTTTT.

The chain combines TRBV5-6 with TRBJ2-7; D is unresolved. Deletions cut 3 bases from V and 2 bases from J, with 0 bases between. Germline values: CDR1 SGHDT, CDR2 YYEEEE. This CDR3 is built from 10 residues. Here the CDR3 DNA reads TGTGCCAGCAGCTCCTACGAGCAGTACTTC. Translated: CASSSYEQYF.